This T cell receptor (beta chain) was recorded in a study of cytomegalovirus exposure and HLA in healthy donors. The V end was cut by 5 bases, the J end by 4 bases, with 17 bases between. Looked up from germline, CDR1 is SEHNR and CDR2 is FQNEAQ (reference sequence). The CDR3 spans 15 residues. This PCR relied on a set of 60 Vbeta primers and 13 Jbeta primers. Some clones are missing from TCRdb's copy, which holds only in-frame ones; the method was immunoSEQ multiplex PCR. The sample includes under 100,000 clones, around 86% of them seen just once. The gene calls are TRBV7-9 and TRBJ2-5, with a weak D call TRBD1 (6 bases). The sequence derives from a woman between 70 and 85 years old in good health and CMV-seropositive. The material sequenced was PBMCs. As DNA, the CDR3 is TGTGCCAGCAGCGTGGGACACGCCTCCGCAGAGACCCAGTACTTC. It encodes CASSVGHASAETQYF.